The clone carrying this T cell receptor beta chain appeared a few times. What it binds is not known. The V end lost 8 bases, the J end lost 5 bases, and 19 bases lay between the germline ends. The CDR3 consists of 15 residues. The germline V gene has CDR1 MRHNA and CDR2 SNTAGT. This sample stems from a study of vaccination and CD4 T cells after COVID-19. Overall study context: Each convalescent patient was PCR positive for SARS-CoV-2 on nasal swab; roughly ten cases were mild and one severe.

Treatment: roughly ten-day PBMC culture with coronavirus spike peptide pools or control peptides (ViraFEST assay). ViraFEST used peptide pools to expand antigen-specific T cells, then sequenced TCRs. Cultured CD4+ T cell DNA underwent sequencing with the Oncomine TCR Beta short-read assay. Scientists extracted genomic DNA from CD4+ T cells grown in culture. TCRdb re-derived calls from the PCR reads in MiXCR, one entry per CDR3 protein. The sample contains about 20,000 distinct CDR3 sequences, 43% of which appear only once. The sequenced sample consisted of CD4+ T cells from blood, cultured in vitro. The receptor was isolated from a human donor who had recovered from COVID-19. The chain links TRBV6-4 to TRBJ2-1; maybe TRBD2 (7 bases). The CDR3 nucleotides read TGTGCCAGCCGGGCATCGGGGGGCCGGGACAATGAGCAGTTCTTC. Translating it yields CASRASGGRDNEQFF.